A selection of T cell receptor beta chains follows, all from one sample in a study of OX40 agonist ivuxolimab in advanced cancers. The repertoire was sequenced with immunoSEQ multiplex PCR; TCRdb's copy has only in-frame clones and lacks some. Altogether 70,000 to 75,000 clones are present, roughly 92% being singletons, with the ten largest covering 0.4% to 0.5%. The sample consisted of CD4+ or CD8+ T cells sorted from blood, taken in a trial of the OX40 agonist ivuxolimab. The origin of the receptors is an adult with an advanced solid tumor such as melanoma, head and neck, liver or kidney cancer. Each CDR3 is given with its conserved first and last residue. The order of the fields is D gene, clone size, J gene, V gene, CDR3 protein, CDR3 DNA. A D gene is named only where the DNA matches it firmly. Size values are once, few and many counts, or a class for expanded clones, and some rows have none.

d_gene: NA
abundance: once
j_gene: TRBJ1-1
v_gene: TRBV11-2
CDR3aa: CASSLEGNTEAFF
CDR3nt: TGTGCCAGCAGCTTAGAGGGGAACACTGAAGCTTTCTTT

d_gene: NA
abundance: once
j_gene: TRBJ2-3
v_gene: TRBV30
CDR3aa: CAWSVLAGSADTQYF
CDR3nt: TGTGCCTGGAGTGTACTCGCGGGAAGTGCAGATACGCAGTATTTT

d_gene: TRBD1
abundance: NA
j_gene: TRBJ1-1
v_gene: TRBV5-1
CDR3aa: CASSARDRGLTPTEAFF
CDR3nt: TGCGCCAGCAGCGCCCGGGACAGGGGGCTGACCCCAACTGAAGCTTTCTTT

d_gene: NA
abundance: NA
j_gene: TRBJ1-3
v_gene: TRBV30
CDR3aa: CAWSSTSGNTIYF
CDR3nt: TGTGCCTGGAGTTCCACCTCTGGAAACACCATATATTTT

d_gene: NA
abundance: NA
j_gene: TRBJ1-5
v_gene: TRBV19
CDR3aa: CASSTIRQGNQPQHF
CDR3nt: TGTGCCAGTAGTACGATCCGTCAGGGCAATCAGCCCCAGCATTTT

d_gene: TRBD2
abundance: NA
j_gene: TRBJ2-6
v_gene: TRBV2
CDR3aa: CASIRLAGASGANVLTF
CDR3nt: TGTGCCAGCATTAGGCTAGCGGGGGCCTCTGGGGCCAACGTCCTGACTTTC

d_gene: NA
abundance: once
j_gene: TRBJ2-3
v_gene: TRBV19
CDR3aa: CASQRTVSTDTQYF
CDR3nt: TGTGCCAGTCAACGGACGGTTAGCACAGATACGCAGTATTTT

d_gene: NA
abundance: NA
j_gene: TRBJ1-1
v_gene: TRBV12-2
CDR3aa: CASRKTGAQNTEAFF
CDR3nt: TGTGCAAGTCGCAAAACCGGGGCCCAGAACACTGAAGCTTTCTTT

d_gene: TRBD2
abundance: NA
j_gene: TRBJ2-5
v_gene: TRBV29-1
CDR3aa: CSVGRLAGAETQYF
CDR3nt: TGCAGCGTTGGAAGACTAGCGGGAGCGGAGACCCAGTACTTC

d_gene: TRBD1
abundance: once
j_gene: TRBJ2-5
v_gene: TRBV5-6
CDR3aa: CASSLRDRVIRETQYF
CDR3nt: TGTGCCAGCAGCTTGCGAGACAGGGTAATTCGAGAGACCCAGTACTTC

d_gene: TRBD2
abundance: NA
j_gene: TRBJ2-7
v_gene: TRBV7-8
CDR3aa: CASSLADGLATYEQYF
CDR3nt: TGTGCCAGCAGCTTAGCCGACGGACTAGCGACCTACGAGCAGTACTTC

d_gene: NA
abundance: NA
j_gene: TRBJ2-5
v_gene: TRBV28
CDR3aa: CASTNLEGRRETQYF
CDR3nt: TGTGCCAGTACGAACCTCGAGGGACGGCGAGAGACCCAGTACTTC

d_gene: NA
abundance: NA
j_gene: TRBJ1-1
v_gene: TRBV11-2
CDR3aa: CASSLVTGGQAEAFF
CDR3nt: TGTGCCAGCAGCTTAGTCACGGGGGGCCAGGCTGAAGCTTTCTTT

d_gene: NA
abundance: NA
j_gene: TRBJ2-7
v_gene: TRBV5-4
CDR3aa: CASSLRTASYEQYF
CDR3nt: TGTGCCAGCAGCCTGCGGACAGCCTCCTACGAGCAGTACTTC

d_gene: NA
abundance: NA
j_gene: TRBJ1-2
v_gene: TRBV5-6
CDR3aa: CASSADSPYGYTF
CDR3nt: TGTGCCAGCAGCGCGGACAGTCCCTATGGCTACACCTTC

d_gene: NA
abundance: NA
j_gene: TRBJ1-4
v_gene: TRBV5-1
CDR3aa: CASSLAGGASEKLFF
CDR3nt: TGCGCCAGCAGCTTGGCCGGGGGCGCGAGTGAAAAACTGTTTTTT

d_gene: TRBD2
abundance: NA
j_gene: TRBJ2-3
v_gene: TRBV6-5
CDR3aa: CASSREAEDTQYF
CDR3nt: TGTGCCAGCAGTCGGGAGGCCGAGGATACGCAGTATTTT

d_gene: NA
abundance: NA
j_gene: TRBJ2-2
v_gene: TRBV29-1
CDR3aa: CSIVRAGELFF
CDR3nt: TGCAGTATAGTCCGCGCCGGGGAGCTGTTTTTT

d_gene: TRBD1
abundance: NA
j_gene: TRBJ1-5
v_gene: TRBV30
CDR3aa: CAWSRGVSQPQHF
CDR3nt: TGTGCCTGGAGCAGGGGGGTCAGTCAGCCCCAGCATTTT

d_gene: NA
abundance: NA
j_gene: TRBJ2-5
v_gene: TRBV7-8
CDR3aa: CASSSSGVFETQYF
CDR3nt: TGTGCCAGCAGCTCATCGGGAGTTTTTGAGACCCAGTACTTC

d_gene: TRBD2
abundance: NA
j_gene: TRBJ2-7
v_gene: TRBV5-6
CDR3aa: CASSFRPSGRNGNEQYF
CDR3nt: TGTGCCAGCAGCTTTCGGCCTAGCGGGAGGAATGGCAACGAGCAGTACTTC

d_gene: NA
abundance: NA
j_gene: TRBJ2-7
v_gene: TRBV14
CDR3aa: CASSQDWGPSYEQYF
CDR3nt: TGTGCCAGCAGCCAAGATTGGGGGCCCTCCTACGAGCAGTACTTC

d_gene: NA
abundance: NA
j_gene: TRBJ2-7
v_gene: TRBV10-1
CDR3aa: CASSDGATSYEQYF
CDR3nt: TGCGCCAGCAGTGACGGGGCTACCTCCTACGAGCAGTACTTC

d_gene: NA
abundance: NA
j_gene: TRBJ1-1
v_gene: TRBV6-5
CDR3aa: CASIRAGMNTEAFF
CDR3nt: TGTGCCAGCATTCGGGCAGGGATGAACACTGAAGCTTTCTTT

d_gene: TRBD1
abundance: few
j_gene: TRBJ2-7
v_gene: TRBV10-3
CDR3aa: CAISDSGQGGEQYF
CDR3nt: TGTGCCATCAGTGACTCCGGACAGGGCGGGGAGCAGTACTTC

d_gene: TRBD2
abundance: NA
j_gene: TRBJ2-2
v_gene: TRBV11-2
CDR3aa: CASSFGLAGATGELFF
CDR3nt: TGTGCCAGCAGCTTCGGACTAGCGGGAGCTACCGGGGAGCTGTTTTTT

d_gene: TRBD2
abundance: NA
j_gene: TRBJ2-3
v_gene: TRBV2
CDR3aa: CASKFRSGAGGTDTQYF
CDR3nt: TGTGCCAGCAAATTTCGGTCTGGGGCGGGAGGTACAGATACGCAGTATTTT

d_gene: NA
abundance: NA
j_gene: TRBJ2-7
v_gene: TRBV6-5
CDR3aa: CASSRDPDYEQYF
CDR3nt: TGTGCCAGCAGTCGGGACCCTGACTACGAGCAGTACTTC

d_gene: TRBD2
abundance: NA
j_gene: TRBJ2-1
v_gene: TRBV6-5
CDR3aa: CASSWTSGSSLSEQFF
CDR3nt: TGTGCCAGCAGTTGGACTAGCGGGAGCTCTCTAAGTGAGCAGTTCTTC

d_gene: TRBD2
abundance: once
j_gene: TRBJ2-5
v_gene: TRBV2
CDR3aa: CARGRAGGETQYF
CDR3nt: TGTGCCAGAGGACGCGCGGGAGGAGAGACCCAGTACTTC

d_gene: NA
abundance: NA
j_gene: TRBJ1-6
v_gene: TRBV27
CDR3aa: CASSLSSTADSPLHF
CDR3nt: TGTGCCAGCAGTTTATCGTCCACAGCGGATTCACCCCTCCACTTT

d_gene: NA
abundance: NA
j_gene: TRBJ1-1
v_gene: TRBV2
CDR3aa: CASSEAGTDTEAFF
CDR3nt: TGTGCCAGCAGTGAAGCGGGGACGGACACTGAAGCTTTCTTT

d_gene: TRBD1
abundance: NA
j_gene: TRBJ1-3
v_gene: TRBV2
CDR3aa: CASSAGTGFMGNTIYF
CDR3nt: TGTGCCAGCAGTGCGGGGACAGGGTTTATGGGAAACACCATATATTTT

d_gene: NA
abundance: NA
j_gene: TRBJ2-7
v_gene: TRBV29-1
CDR3aa: CSIQGHYEQYF
CDR3nt: TGCAGTATTCAAGGGCACTACGAGCAGTACTTC

d_gene: NA
abundance: NA
j_gene: TRBJ2-5
v_gene: TRBV5-5
CDR3aa: CASSLAGWQETQYF
CDR3nt: TGTGCCAGCAGCTTGGCCGGATGGCAAGAGACCCAGTACTTC

d_gene: NA
abundance: once
j_gene: TRBJ1-2
v_gene: TRBV19
CDR3aa: CASSIQPDRPRGYTF
CDR3nt: TGTGCCAGTAGTATACAACCCGACAGGCCCAGGGGCTACACCTTC

d_gene: NA
abundance: NA
j_gene: TRBJ2-7
v_gene: TRBV19
CDR3aa: CASSTGSLLEQYF
CDR3nt: TGTGCCAGTAGTACCGGCAGTCTCCTCGAGCAGTACTTC

d_gene: NA
abundance: NA
j_gene: TRBJ2-5
v_gene: TRBV11-3
CDR3aa: CASTEGGSRETQYF
CDR3nt: TGTGCCAGCACCGAGGGGGGGTCTAGAGAGACCCAGTACTTC

d_gene: NA
abundance: NA
j_gene: TRBJ1-3
v_gene: TRBV6-5
CDR3aa: CASVGSSGNTIYF
CDR3nt: TGTGCCAGCGTGGGGAGCTCTGGAAACACCATATATTTT

d_gene: NA
abundance: NA
j_gene: TRBJ2-5
v_gene: TRBV19
CDR3aa: CASSYTHVQTQYF
CDR3nt: TGTGCCAGTAGCTACACCCATGTGCAGACCCAGTACTTC

d_gene: TRBD1
abundance: once
j_gene: TRBJ2-6
v_gene: TRBV5-4
CDR3aa: CASRKQGSGANVLTF
CDR3nt: TGTGCCAGCAGGAAACAGGGGTCTGGGGCCAACGTCCTGACTTTC

d_gene: NA
abundance: NA
j_gene: TRBJ2-7
v_gene: TRBV10-1
CDR3aa: CASSEGGFEQYF
CDR3nt: TGCGCCAGCAGTGAGGGGGGGTTCGAGCAGTACTTC

d_gene: NA
abundance: NA
j_gene: TRBJ2-1
v_gene: TRBV11-2
CDR3aa: CASSLQSPSAQFF
CDR3nt: TGTGCCAGCAGCTTGCAGTCCCCGTCCGCGCAGTTCTTC

d_gene: NA
abundance: NA
j_gene: TRBJ1-1
v_gene: TRBV6-6
CDR3aa: CASSWGRLNTEAFF
CDR3nt: TGTGCCAGCAGTTGGGGCAGGTTGAACACTGAAGCTTTCTTT

d_gene: NA
abundance: NA
j_gene: TRBJ1-3
v_gene: TRBV5-6
CDR3aa: CASSLRLLPGGGNTIYF
CDR3nt: TGTGCCAGCAGCTTGCGACTTTTACCTGGGGGCGGAAACACCATATATTTT

d_gene: NA
abundance: NA
j_gene: TRBJ1-2
v_gene: TRBV14
CDR3aa: CASSPTQLYGYTF
CDR3nt: TGTGCCAGCAGCCCGACACAACTCTATGGCTACACCTTC

d_gene: NA
abundance: few
j_gene: TRBJ2-7
v_gene: TRBV6-6
CDR3aa: CASKRYGTPEQYF
CDR3nt: TGTGCCAGCAAGCGATACGGGACTCCCGAGCAGTACTTC

d_gene: NA
abundance: NA
j_gene: TRBJ2-3
v_gene: TRBV11-3
CDR3aa: CASSLVAPADTQYF
CDR3nt: TGTGCCAGCAGCTTAGTGGCCCCCGCAGATACGCAGTATTTT

d_gene: NA
abundance: NA
j_gene: TRBJ1-1
v_gene: TRBV18
CDR3aa: CASSPLETLNTEAFF
CDR3nt: TGTGCCAGCTCACCACTGGAGACTCTGAACACTGAAGCTTTCTTT

d_gene: NA
abundance: once
j_gene: TRBJ2-5
v_gene: TRBV2
CDR3aa: CASSGDIMETQYF
CDR3nt: TGTGCCAGCAGTGGAGACATTATGGAGACCCAGTACTTC

d_gene: TRBD2
abundance: NA
j_gene: TRBJ2-1
v_gene: TRBV7-2
CDR3aa: CASSLGQREVYNEQFF
CDR3nt: TGTGCCAGCAGCTTAGGACAGCGGGAGGTTTACAATGAGCAGTTCTTC

d_gene: TRBD1
abundance: NA
j_gene: TRBJ1-4
v_gene: TRBV7-2
CDR3aa: CASSLAGTGTEKLFF
CDR3nt: TGTGCCAGCAGCTTAGCCGGGACAGGGACTGAAAAACTGTTTTTT

d_gene: NA
abundance: NA
j_gene: TRBJ2-7
v_gene: TRBV5-1
CDR3aa: CASSLWTTYEQYF
CDR3nt: TGCGCCAGCAGCTTGTGGACTACATACGAGCAGTACTTC